The source of this TCR beta chain is a study of blood T cell repertoires in COVID-19. Methods used by the authors: From reference gene primer amplification, estimates of nucleated cell counts were derived. This table comes from immunoSEQ multiplex PCR, and its TCRdb copy is limited to in-frame clones, with some not included. Clone size and V and J calls were adopted from that table, with D and trimming inferred from the DNA. In the table there are 150,000 or so clones, around 82% of which are singletons. There are 17 residues in the CDR3. V was pared by 6 bases and J by 0 bases, with 17 bases between. Germline loops: CDR1 SNHLY, CDR2 FYNNEI.

The TCR comes from a human donor with acute or convalescent COVID-19. The donor label of this sample is uncertain. The chain couples TRBV2 to TRBJ1-4, with D possibly TRBD1 on 6 matching bases. The sequencing sample was made of peripheral blood. The DNA of the CDR3 is TGTGCCAGCAGCGGACCTACAGGGCGTGCAACTAATGAAAAACTGTTTTTT. It yields the protein CASSGPTGRATNEKLFF.